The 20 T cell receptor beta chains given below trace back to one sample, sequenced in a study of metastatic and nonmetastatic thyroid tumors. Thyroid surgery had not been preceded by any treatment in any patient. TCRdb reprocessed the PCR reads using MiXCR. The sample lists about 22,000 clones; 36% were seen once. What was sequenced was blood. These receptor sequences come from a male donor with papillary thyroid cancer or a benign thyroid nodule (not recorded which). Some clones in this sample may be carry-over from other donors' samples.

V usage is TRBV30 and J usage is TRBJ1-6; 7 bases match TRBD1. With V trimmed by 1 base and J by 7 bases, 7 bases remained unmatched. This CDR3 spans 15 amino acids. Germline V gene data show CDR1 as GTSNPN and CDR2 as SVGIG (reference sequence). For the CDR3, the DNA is TGTGCCTGGAGTGAGGAGGGGGCAAGGAATTCACCCCTCCACTTT. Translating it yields CAWSEEGARNSPLHF. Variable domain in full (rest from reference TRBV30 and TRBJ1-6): SQTIHQWPATLVQPVGSPLSLECTVEGTSNPNLYWYRQAAGRGLQLLFYSVGIGQISSEVPQNLSASRPQDRQFILSSKKLLLSDSGFYLCAWSEEGARNSPLHFGNGTRLTVT.

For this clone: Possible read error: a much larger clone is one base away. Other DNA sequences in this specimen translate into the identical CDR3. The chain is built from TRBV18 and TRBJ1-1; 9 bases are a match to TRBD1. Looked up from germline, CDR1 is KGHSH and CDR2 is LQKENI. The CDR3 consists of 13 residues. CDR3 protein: CASSLTGGPEAFF. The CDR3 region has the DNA TGTGCCAGCTCACTGACAGGGGGGCCTGAAGCTTTCTTC.

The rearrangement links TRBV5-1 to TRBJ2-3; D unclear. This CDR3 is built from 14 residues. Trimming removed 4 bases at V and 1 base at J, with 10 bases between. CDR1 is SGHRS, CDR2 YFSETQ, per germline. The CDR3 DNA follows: TGCGCCAGCAGCGAGGCTTTGGGCACAGATACGCAGTATTTT. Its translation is CASSEALGTDTQYF.

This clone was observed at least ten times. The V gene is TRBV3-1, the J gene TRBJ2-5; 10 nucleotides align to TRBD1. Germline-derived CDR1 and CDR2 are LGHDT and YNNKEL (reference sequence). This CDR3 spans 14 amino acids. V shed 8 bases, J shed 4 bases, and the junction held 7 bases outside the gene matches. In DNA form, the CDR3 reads TGTGCCAGCCGACCTGGGACAGGGGTAGAGACCCAGTACTTC. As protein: CASRPGTGVETQYF.

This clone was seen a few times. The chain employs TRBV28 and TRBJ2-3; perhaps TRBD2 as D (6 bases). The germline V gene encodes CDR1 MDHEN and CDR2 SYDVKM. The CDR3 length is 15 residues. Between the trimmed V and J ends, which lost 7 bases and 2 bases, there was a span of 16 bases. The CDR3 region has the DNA TGTGCCAGCACCCCCCCTCGGACTAACACAGATACGCAGTATTTT. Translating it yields CASTPPRTNTDTQYF.

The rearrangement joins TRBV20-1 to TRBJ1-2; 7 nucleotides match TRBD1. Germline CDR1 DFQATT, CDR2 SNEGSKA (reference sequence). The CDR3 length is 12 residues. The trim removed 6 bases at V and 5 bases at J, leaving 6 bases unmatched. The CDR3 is CSAPATGYGYTF. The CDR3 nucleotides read TGCAGTGCCCCTGCGACAGGGTATGGCTACACCTTC.

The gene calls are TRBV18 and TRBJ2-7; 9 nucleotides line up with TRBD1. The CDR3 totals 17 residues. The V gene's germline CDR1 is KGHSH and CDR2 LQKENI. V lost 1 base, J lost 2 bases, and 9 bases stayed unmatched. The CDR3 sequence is CASSPLNPGQGAYEQYF. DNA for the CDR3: TGTGCCAGCTCACCACTCAACCCGGGACAGGGAGCCTACGAGCAGTACTTC.

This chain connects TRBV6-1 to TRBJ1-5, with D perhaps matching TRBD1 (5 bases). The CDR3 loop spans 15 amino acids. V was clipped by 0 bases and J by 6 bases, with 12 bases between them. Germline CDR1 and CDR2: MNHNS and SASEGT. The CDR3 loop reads CASSEARDPVQPQHF. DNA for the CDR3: TGTGCCAGCAGTGAAGCAAGGGACCCTGTTCAGCCCCAGCATTTT.

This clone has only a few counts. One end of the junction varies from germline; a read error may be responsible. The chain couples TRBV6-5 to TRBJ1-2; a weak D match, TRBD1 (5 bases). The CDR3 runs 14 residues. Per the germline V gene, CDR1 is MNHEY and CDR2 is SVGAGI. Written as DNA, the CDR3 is TGTGCCAGCAGTTACTCAGGGGACGTCTATTGCTACACCTTC. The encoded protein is CASSYSGDVYCYTF.

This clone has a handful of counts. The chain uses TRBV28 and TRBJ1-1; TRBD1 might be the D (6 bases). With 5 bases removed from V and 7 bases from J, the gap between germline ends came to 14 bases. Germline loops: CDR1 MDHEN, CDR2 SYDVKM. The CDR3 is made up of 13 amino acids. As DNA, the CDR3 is TGTGCCAGCAGTCCCCGAGGACAGATTGAAGCTTTCTTT. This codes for CASSPRGQIEAFF.

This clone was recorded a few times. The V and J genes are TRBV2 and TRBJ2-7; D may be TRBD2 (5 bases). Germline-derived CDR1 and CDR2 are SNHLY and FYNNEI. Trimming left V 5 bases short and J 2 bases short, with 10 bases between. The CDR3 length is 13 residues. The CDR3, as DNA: TGTGCCAGCAGTTTGGACGGGGCCTACGAGCAGTACTTC. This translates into CASSLDGAYEQYF. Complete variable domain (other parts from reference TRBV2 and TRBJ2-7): EPEVTQTPSHQVTQMGQEVILRCVPISNHLYFYWYRQILGQKVEFLVSFYNNEISEKSEIFDDQFSVERPDGSNFTLKIRSTKLEDSAMYFCASSLDGAYEQYFGPGTRLTVT.

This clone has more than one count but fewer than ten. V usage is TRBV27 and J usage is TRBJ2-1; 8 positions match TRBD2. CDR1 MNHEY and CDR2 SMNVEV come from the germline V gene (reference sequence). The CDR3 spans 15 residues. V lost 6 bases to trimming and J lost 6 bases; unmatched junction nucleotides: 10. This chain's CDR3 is CASSLGAGGFNEQFF. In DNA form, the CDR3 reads TGTGCCAGCAGCCTCGGGGCGGGAGGATTCAATGAGCAGTTCTTC.

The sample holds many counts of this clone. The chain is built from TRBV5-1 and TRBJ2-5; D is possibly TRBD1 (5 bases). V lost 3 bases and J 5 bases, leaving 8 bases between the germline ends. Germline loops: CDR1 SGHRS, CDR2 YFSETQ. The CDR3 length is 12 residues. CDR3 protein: CASSYSGETQYF. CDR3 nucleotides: TGCGCCAGCAGCTATTCAGGGGAGACCCAGTACTTC.

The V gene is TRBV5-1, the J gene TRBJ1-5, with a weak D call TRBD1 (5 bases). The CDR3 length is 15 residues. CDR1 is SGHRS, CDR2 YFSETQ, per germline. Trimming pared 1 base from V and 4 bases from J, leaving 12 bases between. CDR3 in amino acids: CASSLMGGSNQPQHF. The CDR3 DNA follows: TGCGCCAGCAGCTTGATGGGGGGGAGTAATCAGCCCCAGCATTTT.

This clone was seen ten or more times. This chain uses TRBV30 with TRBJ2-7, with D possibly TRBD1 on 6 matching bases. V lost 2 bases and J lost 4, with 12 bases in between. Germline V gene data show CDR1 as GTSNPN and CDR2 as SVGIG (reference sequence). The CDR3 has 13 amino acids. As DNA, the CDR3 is TGTGCCTGGAGTACAACAGGGTATTACGAGCAGTACTTC. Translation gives CAWSTTGYYEQYF.

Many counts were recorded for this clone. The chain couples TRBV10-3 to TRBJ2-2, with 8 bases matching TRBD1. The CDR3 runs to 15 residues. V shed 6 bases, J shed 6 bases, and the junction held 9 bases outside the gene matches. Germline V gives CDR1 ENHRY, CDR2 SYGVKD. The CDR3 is CAIRIGQGAAGELFF. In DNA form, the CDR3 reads TGTGCCATCAGAATTGGACAGGGAGCCGCCGGGGAGCTGTTTTTT.

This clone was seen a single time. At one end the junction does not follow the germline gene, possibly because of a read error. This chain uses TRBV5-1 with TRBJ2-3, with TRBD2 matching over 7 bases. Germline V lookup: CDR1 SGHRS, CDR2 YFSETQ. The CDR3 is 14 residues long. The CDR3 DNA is TGCGCCAGCAGCTTGGGGGAGGGAATGCATACGCTGTATTTT. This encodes CASSLGEGMHTLYF.

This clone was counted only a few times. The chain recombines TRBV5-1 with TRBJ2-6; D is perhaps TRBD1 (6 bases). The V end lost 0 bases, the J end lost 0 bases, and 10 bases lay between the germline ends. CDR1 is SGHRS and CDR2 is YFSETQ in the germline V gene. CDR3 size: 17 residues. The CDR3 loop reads CASSLATGNSGANVLTF. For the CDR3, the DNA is TGCGCCAGCAGCTTGGCAACAGGGAACTCTGGGGCCAACGTCCTGACTTTC.

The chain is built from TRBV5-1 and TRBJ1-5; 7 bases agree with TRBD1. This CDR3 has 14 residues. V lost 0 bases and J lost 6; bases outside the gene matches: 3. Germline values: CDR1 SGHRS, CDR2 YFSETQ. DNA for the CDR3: TGCGCCAGCAGCTTGGGACAGGGCGGTCAGCCCCAGCATTTT. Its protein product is CASSLGQGGQPQHF.

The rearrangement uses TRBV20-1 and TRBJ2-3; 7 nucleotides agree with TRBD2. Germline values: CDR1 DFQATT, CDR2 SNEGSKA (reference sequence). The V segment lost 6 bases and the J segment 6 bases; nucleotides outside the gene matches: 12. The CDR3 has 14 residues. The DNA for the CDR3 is TGCAGTGCGTGGGGGGGAGGTACTACGGATACGCAGTATTTT. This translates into CSAWGGGTTDTQYF.